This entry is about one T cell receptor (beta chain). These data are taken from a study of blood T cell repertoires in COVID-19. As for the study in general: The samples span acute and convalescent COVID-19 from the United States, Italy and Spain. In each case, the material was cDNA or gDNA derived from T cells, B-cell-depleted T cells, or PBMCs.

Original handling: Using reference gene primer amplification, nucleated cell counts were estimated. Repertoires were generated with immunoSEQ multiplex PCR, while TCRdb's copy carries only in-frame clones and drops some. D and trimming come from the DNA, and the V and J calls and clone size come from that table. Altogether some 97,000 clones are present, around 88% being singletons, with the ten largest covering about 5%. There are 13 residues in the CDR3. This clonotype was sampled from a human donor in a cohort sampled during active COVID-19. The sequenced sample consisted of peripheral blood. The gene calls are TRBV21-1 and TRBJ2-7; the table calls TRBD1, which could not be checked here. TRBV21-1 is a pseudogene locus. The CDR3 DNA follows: TGTGCCAGCACCACAATCCAGGGGTCCGAGCAGTACTTC. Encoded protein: CASTTIQGSEQYF.